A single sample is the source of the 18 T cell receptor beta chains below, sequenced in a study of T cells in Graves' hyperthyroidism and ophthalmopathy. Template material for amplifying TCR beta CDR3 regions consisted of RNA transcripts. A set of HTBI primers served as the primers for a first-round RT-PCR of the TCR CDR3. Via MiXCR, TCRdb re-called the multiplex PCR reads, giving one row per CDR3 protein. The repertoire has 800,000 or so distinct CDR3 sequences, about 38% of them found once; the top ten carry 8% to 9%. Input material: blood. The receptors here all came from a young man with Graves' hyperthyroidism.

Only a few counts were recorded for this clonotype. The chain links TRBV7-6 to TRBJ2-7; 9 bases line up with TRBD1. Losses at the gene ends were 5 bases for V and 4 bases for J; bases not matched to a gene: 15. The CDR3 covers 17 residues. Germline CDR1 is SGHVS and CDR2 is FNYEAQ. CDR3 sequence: CASSPTFMGTGQYEQYF. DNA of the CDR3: TGTGCCAGCAGCCCGACCTTTATGGGGACAGGGCAGTACGAGCAGTACTTC.

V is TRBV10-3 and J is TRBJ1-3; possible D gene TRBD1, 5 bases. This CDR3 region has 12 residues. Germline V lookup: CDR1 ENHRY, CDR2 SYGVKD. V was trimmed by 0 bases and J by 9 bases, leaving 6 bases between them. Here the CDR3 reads CAISESGTTIYF. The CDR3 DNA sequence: TGTGCCATCAGTGAGTCGGGGACCACCATATATTTT.

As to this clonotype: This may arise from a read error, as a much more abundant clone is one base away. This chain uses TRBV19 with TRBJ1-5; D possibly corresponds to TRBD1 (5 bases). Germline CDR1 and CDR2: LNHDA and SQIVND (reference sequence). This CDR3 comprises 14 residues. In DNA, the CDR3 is TGTGCCAGCCGGGACGCGCTTCGGGATCAGTCCCAGCATTTT. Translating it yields CASRDALRDQSQHF.

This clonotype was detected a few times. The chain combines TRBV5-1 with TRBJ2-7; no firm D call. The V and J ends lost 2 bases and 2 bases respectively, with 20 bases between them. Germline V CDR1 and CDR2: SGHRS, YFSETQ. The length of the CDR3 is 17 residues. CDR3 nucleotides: TGCGCCAGCAGCTTAGTAGGAGACTCCCTCATCGCCTACGAGCAGTACTTC. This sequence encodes CASSLVGDSLIAYEQYF.

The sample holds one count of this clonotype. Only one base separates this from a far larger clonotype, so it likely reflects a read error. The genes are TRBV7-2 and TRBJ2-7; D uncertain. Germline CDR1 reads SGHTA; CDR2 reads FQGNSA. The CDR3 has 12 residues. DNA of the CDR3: TGTGCCAGCAGCTCACGGACCTACGGGCAGTACTTC. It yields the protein CASSSRTYGQYF. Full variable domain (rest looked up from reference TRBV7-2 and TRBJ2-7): GAGVSQSPSNKVTEKGKDVELRCDPISGHTALYWYRQSLGQGLEFLIYFQGNSAPDKSGLPSDRFSAERTGGSVSTLTIQRTQQEDSAVYLCASSSRTYGQYFGPGTRLTVT.

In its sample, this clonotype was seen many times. The CDR3: CATSPGEQYF. The CDR3 nucleotides read TGTGCCACTTCACCCGGGGAGCAGTACTTC. V is TRBV7-9 and J is TRBJ2-7, with no clear D. This CDR3 contains 10 residues. Germline-derived CDR1 and CDR2 are SEHNR and FQNEAQ (reference sequence). V was shortened by 10 bases and J by 7 bases, with 11 bases between the two germline ends.

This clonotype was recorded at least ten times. DNA for the CDR3: TGTGCCAGCGCACCTCAGACAGGGAGGTCACCCCTCCACTTT. Its protein is CASAPQTGRSPLHF. The chain links TRBV7-9 to TRBJ1-6; 7 nucleotides match TRBD1. Germline V lookup: CDR1 SEHNR, CDR2 FQNEAQ (reference sequence). CDR3 size: 14 residues. Germline trimming cut 8 bases from V and 10 bases from J; bases unmatched to any gene: 11.

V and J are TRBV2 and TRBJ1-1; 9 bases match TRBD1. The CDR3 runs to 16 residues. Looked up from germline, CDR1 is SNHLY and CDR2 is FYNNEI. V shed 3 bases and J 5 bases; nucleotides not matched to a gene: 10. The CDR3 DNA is TGTGCCAGCAGTGAGTTCGACAGGGGGACGGGAACTGAAGCTTTCTTT. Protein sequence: CASSEFDRGTGTEAFF.

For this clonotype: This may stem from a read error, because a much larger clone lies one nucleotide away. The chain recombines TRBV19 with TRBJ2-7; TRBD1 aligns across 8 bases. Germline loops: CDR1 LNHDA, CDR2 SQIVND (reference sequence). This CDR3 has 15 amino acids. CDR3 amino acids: CASSPTGGASCEQYF. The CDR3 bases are TGTGCCAGTAGTCCCACAGGGGGAGCATCCTGCGAGCAGTACTTC.

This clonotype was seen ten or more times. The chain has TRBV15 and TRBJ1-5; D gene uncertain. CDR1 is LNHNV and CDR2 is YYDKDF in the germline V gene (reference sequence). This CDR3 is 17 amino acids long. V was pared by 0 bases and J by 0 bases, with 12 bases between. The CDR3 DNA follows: TGTGCCACCAGCAGAGATCAAGGGCTCTCTAGCAATCAGCCCCAGCATTTT. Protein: CATSRDQGLSSNQPQHF.

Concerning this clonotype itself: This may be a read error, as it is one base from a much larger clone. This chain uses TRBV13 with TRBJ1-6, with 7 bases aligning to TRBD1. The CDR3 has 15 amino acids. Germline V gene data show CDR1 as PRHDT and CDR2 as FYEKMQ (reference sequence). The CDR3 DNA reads TGTGCCAGCAGCTCAAGACAGGGCCCGAATTCACACCTCCACTTT. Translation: CASSSRQGPNSHLHF.

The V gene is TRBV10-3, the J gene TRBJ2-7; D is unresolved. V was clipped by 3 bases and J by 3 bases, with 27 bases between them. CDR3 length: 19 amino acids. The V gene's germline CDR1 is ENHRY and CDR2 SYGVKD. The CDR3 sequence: CAISEKPTGFPPFDYEQYF. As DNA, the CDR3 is TGTGCCATCAGTGAAAAGCCAACGGGCTTCCCCCCGTTCGACTACGAGCAGTACTTC.

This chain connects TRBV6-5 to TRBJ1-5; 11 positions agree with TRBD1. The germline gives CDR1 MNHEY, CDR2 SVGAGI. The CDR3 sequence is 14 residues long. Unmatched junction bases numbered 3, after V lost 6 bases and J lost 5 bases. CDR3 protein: CASRPGQGDQPQHF. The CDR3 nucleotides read TGTGCCAGCAGACCGGGACAGGGGGATCAGCCCCAGCATTTT.

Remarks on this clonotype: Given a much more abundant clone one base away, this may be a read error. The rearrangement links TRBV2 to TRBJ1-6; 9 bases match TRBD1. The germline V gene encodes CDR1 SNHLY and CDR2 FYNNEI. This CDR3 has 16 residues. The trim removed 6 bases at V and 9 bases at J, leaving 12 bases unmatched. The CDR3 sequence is CASRGRTGAGSSPLHF. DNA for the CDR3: TGTGCCAGCAGGGGTCGGACAGGGGCAGGAAGTTCACCCCTCCACTTT.

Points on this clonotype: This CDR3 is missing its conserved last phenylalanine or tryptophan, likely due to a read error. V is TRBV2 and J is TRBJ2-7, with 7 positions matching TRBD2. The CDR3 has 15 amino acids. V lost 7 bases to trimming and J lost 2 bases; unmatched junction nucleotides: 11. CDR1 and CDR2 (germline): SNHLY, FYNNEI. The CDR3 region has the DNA TGTGCCAGCAATAAAGTGGGGGGGACCCCCTACGAGCAGTACCTC. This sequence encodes CASNKVGGTPYEQYL.

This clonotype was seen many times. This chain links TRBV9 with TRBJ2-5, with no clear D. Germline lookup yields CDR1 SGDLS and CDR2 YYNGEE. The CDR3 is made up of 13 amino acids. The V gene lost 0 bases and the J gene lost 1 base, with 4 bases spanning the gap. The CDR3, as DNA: TGTGCCAGCAGCGTAGCTTTCCAAGAGACCCAGTACTTC. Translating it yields CASSVAFQETQYF.

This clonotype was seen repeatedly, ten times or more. CDR3 region: CATQAGLAGVGANVLTF. Here the CDR3 DNA reads TGTGCCACCCAAGCGGGACTAGCGGGAGTGGGGGCCAACGTCCTGACTTTC. V and J are TRBV10-3 and TRBJ2-6; 14 bases line up with TRBD2. The V gene end was trimmed by 10 bases and the J gene end by 4 bases; junction bases not matched to a gene: 9. Per the germline V gene, CDR1 is ENHRY and CDR2 is SYGVKD. The CDR3 is made up of 17 amino acids.

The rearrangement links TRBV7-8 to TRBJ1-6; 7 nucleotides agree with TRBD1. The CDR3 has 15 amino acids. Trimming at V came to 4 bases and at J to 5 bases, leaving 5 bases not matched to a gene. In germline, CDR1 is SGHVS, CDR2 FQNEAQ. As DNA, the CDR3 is TGTGCCAGCAGCTCGACAGGGCTTCATAATTCACCCCTCCACTTT. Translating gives CASSSTGLHNSPLHF.